A selection of T cell receptor beta chains follows, all from one sample in a study of beta chain features in type 1 diabetes. Libraries were prepared by immunoSEQ multiplex PCR; TCRdb keeps only in-frame clonotypes and omits some of them. The sample lists approximately 730,000 clones; roughly an eighth were seen once. Sequenced input: naive CD4+ T cells from blood. Receptor source: a man in his late teens or twenties with type 1 diabetes. Each CDR3 is given with its conserved first and last residue. D genes are given only for firm matches. Size tells how often a clone was seen (once, few, many) or the class of an expanded clone, and some rows leave it out.

clone size: .; D gene: .; J gene: TRBJ1-6; V gene: TRBV6-6; CDR3 protein: CASRQVIDSPLHF; CDR3 DNA: TGTGCCAGCAGACAGGTGATAGACTCACCCCTCCACTTT
clone size: few; D gene: TRBD1; J gene: TRBJ2-5; V gene: TRBV5-1; CDR3 protein: CASSLGTGGAETQYF; CDR3 DNA: TGCGCCAGCAGCTTGGGGACAGGGGGCGCAGAGACCCAGTACTTC
clone size: few; D gene: TRBD1; J gene: TRBJ2-3; V gene: TRBV5-1; CDR3 protein: CASSPGTGTDTQYF; CDR3 DNA: TGCGCCAGCAGCCCCGGGACAGGGACAGATACGCAGTATTTT
clone size: .; D gene: .; J gene: TRBJ2-7; V gene: TRBV6-5; CDR3 protein: CASSYDRLSYEQYF; CDR3 DNA: TGTGCCAGCAGTTACGACAGGTTATCCTACGAGCAGTACTTC
clone size: few; D gene: TRBD1; J gene: TRBJ1-3; V gene: TRBV11-2; CDR3 protein: CASSLVQGVFSGNTIYF; CDR3 DNA: TGTGCCAGCAGCTTAGTACAGGGGGTTTTCTCTGGAAACACCATATATTTT
clone size: .; D gene: .; J gene: TRBJ2-5; V gene: TRBV1; CDR3 protein: CTSSQASGKAGGTWGETQYF; CDR3 DNA: TGCACCAGCAGCCAGGCGTCGGGCAAAGCGGGGGGCACTTGGGGAGAGACCCAGTACTTC
clone size: few; D gene: .; J gene: TRBJ2-1; V gene: TRBV19; CDR3 protein: CASHRANYNEQFF; CDR3 DNA: TGTGCCAGCCACAGGGCCAACTACAATGAGCAGTTCTTC
clone size: .; D gene: .; J gene: TRBJ2-5; V gene: TRBV5-1; CDR3 protein: CASSFTGTQETQYF; CDR3 DNA: TGCGCCAGCAGCTTCACAGGGACCCAAGAGACCCAGTACTTC
clone size: few; D gene: .; J gene: TRBJ1-1; V gene: TRBV19; CDR3 protein: CASGVGTDYTEAFF; CDR3 DNA: TGTGCTAGCGGCGTGGGGACGGACTACACTGAAGCTTTCTTT
clone size: .; D gene: .; J gene: TRBJ1-2; V gene: TRBV23-1; CDR3 protein: CASRGTLPVGYTF; CDR3 DNA: TGCGCCAGCAGGGGGACCTTGCCCGTTGGCTACACCTTC
clone size: few; D gene: TRBD1; J gene: TRBJ2-1; V gene: TRBV5-4; CDR3 protein: CASSLLGTGHYNEQFF; CDR3 DNA: TGTGCCAGCAGCCTTCTGGGGACAGGCCATTACAATGAGCAGTTCTTC
clone size: few; D gene: .; J gene: TRBJ2-7; V gene: TRBV6-5; CDR3 protein: CASSATGIQYF; CDR3 DNA: TGTGCCAGCAGCGCCACGGGCATCCAGTACTTC
clone size: few; D gene: .; J gene: TRBJ1-6; V gene: TRBV7-2; CDR3 protein: CASRGQGISPLHF; CDR3 DNA: TGTGCCAGCAGAGGGCAGGGAATTTCACCCCTCCACTTT
clone size: .; D gene: .; J gene: TRBJ2-2; V gene: TRBV20-1; CDR3 protein: CSARVGGELFF; CDR3 DNA: TGCAGTGCTAGAGTCGGGGGGGAGCTGTTTTTT
clone size: .; D gene: TRBD1; J gene: TRBJ1-2; V gene: TRBV9; CDR3 protein: CASSDRDRSYGYTF; CDR3 DNA: TGTGCCAGCAGCGACCGGGACAGAAGCTATGGCTACACCTTC
clone size: .; D gene: TRBD2; J gene: TRBJ2-1; V gene: TRBV7-8; CDR3 protein: CASSEPVRSAGGYNEQFF; CDR3 DNA: TGTGCCAGCAGCGAACCCGTGAGGTCTGCGGGGGGCTACAATGAGCAGTTCTTC
clone size: .; D gene: .; J gene: TRBJ1-5; V gene: TRBV19; CDR3 protein: CASSIGSGQPQHF; CDR3 DNA: TGTGCCAGTAGTATAGGTTCAGGACAGCCCCAGCATTTT
clone size: few; D gene: .; J gene: TRBJ2-2; V gene: TRBV4-2; CDR3 protein: CASSQVVGDTGELFF; CDR3 DNA: TGTGCCAGCAGCCAAGTGGTCGGAGACACCGGGGAGCTGTTTTTT
clone size: .; D gene: TRBD1; J gene: TRBJ1-5; V gene: TRBV6-1; CDR3 protein: CASTDWTGVHQPQHF; CDR3 DNA: TGTGCCAGCACCGACTGGACAGGGGTTCATCAGCCCCAGCATTTT
clone size: few; D gene: .; J gene: TRBJ2-3; V gene: TRBV28; CDR3 protein: CASSLAEDYTDTQYF; CDR3 DNA: TGTGCCAGCAGTTTAGCGGAGGACTACACAGATACGCAGTATTTT
clone size: .; D gene: TRBD1; J gene: TRBJ1-2; V gene: TRBV9; CDR3 protein: CASSVSNRGGYTF; CDR3 DNA: TGTGCCAGCAGCGTGAGTAACAGGGGTGGCTACACCTTC
clone size: .; D gene: .; J gene: TRBJ2-1; V gene: TRBV10-3; CDR3 protein: CAISEMGGSVTPYNEQFF; CDR3 DNA: TGTGCCATCAGTGAGATGGGAGGTAGCGTAACGCCTTACAATGAGCAGTTCTTC
clone size: few; D gene: TRBD2; J gene: TRBJ2-1; V gene: TRBV5-1; CDR3 protein: CASRASGYNEQFF; CDR3 DNA: TGCGCCAGCAGGGCTAGCGGTTACAATGAGCAGTTCTTC
clone size: few; D gene: .; J gene: TRBJ1-5; V gene: TRBV30; CDR3 protein: CAWSATSGGHQPQHF; CDR3 DNA: TGTGCCTGGAGTGCAACCTCGGGAGGACATCAGCCCCAGCATTTT
clone size: .; D gene: .; J gene: TRBJ2-6; V gene: TRBV30; CDR3 protein: CAWTSSGANVLTF; CDR3 DNA: TGTGCCTGGACGAGCTCTGGGGCCAACGTCCTGACTTTC
clone size: .; D gene: .; J gene: TRBJ2-7; V gene: TRBV20-1; CDR3 protein: CSASGPQEQYF; CDR3 DNA: TGCAGTGCTTCCGGGCCCCAAGAGCAGTACTTC
clone size: .; D gene: TRBD1; J gene: TRBJ2-5; V gene: TRBV5-8; CDR3 protein: CASSPTTGVETQYF; CDR3 DNA: TGTGCCAGCAGCCCTACGACAGGGGTGGAGACCCAGTACTTC
clone size: .; D gene: TRBD2; J gene: TRBJ2-3; V gene: TRBV7-3; CDR3 protein: CASSLQAGASTDTQYF; CDR3 DNA: TGTGCCAGCAGCTTACAAGCGGGGGCTAGCACAGATACGCAGTATTTT
clone size: once; D gene: .; J gene: TRBJ1-5; V gene: TRBV7-8; CDR3 protein: CASSLDTWDQPQHF; CDR3 DNA: TGTGCCAGCAGCTTAGATACGTGGGATCAGCCCCAGCATTTT